This TCR beta chain comes out of a study of blood T cell repertoires in COVID-19. Turning to the study itself: T cells, B-cell-depleted T cells, or PBMCs provided the cDNA or gDNA that served as material.

Germline assignment: CDR1 SGHDT and CDR2 YYEEEE. This CDR3 spans 15 amino acids. J was trimmed by 5 bases and V by 4 bases; bases with no gene match: 8. Assay: immunoSEQ multiplex PCR; the TCRdb copy retains only in-frame clones and omits some. The table lists about 270,000 clones, 70% to 90% of them singletons. Assignment of participants to cohorts was predicated upon participant-reported clinical history. The sample taken for sequencing was PBMCs or T cells enriched from blood (not recorded which). The clonotype comes from an older woman in a cohort exposed to, infected with or recovered from COVID-19 (not recorded which). The chain carries TRBV5-6 and TRBJ2-3; TRBD2 matches at 9 bases. The DNA for the CDR3 is TGTGCCAGCAGCCTACCACTAGCGGGTGGAGATACGCAGTATTTT. This translates into CASSLPLAGGDTQYF.